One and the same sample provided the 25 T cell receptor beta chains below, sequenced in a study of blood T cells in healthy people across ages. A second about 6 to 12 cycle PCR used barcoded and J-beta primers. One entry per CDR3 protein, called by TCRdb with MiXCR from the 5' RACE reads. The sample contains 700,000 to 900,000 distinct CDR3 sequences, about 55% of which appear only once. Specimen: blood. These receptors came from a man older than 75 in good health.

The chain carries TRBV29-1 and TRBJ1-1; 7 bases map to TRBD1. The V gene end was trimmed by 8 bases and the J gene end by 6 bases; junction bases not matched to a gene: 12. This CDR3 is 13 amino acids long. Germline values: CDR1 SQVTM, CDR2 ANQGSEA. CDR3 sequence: CSWGRGRGSEAFF. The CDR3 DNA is TGCAGCTGGGGGAGGGGGCGAGGCTCTGAAGCTTTCTTT.

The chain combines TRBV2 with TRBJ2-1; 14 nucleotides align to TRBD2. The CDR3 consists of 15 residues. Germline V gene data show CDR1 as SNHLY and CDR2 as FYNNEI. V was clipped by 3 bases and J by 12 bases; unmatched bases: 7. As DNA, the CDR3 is TGTGCCAGCAGTGATTGGGGGACTAGCGGGAGCGGGCAGTTCTTC. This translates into CASSDWGTSGSGQFF.

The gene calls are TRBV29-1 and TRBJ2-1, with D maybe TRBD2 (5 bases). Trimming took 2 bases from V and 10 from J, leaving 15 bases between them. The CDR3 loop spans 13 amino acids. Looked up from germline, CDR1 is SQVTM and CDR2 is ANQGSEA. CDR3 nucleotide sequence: TGCAGCGTTGAAAGGACTGGACCTCGGGAGCAGTTCTTC. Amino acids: CSVERTGPREQFF.

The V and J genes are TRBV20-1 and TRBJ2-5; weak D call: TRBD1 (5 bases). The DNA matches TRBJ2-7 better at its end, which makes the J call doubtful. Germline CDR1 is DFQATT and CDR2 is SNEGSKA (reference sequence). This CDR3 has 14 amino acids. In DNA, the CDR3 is TGCAGTGCTGCGCACCGGAACAGGCGCAACGAGCAGTACTTC. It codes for CSAAHRNRRNEQYF.

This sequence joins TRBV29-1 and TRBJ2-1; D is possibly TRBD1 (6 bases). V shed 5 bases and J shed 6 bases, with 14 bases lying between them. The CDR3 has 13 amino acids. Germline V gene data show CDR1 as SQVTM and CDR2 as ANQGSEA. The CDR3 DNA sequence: TGCAGCGTTTATCAGGGGTTGGGCAATGAGCAGTTCTTC. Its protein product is CSVYQGLGNEQFF.

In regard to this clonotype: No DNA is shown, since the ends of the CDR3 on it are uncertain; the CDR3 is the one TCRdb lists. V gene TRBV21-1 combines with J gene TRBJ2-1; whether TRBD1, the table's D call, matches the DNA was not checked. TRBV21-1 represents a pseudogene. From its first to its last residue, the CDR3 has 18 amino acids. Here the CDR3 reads CASSTPWGSGNPYNEQFF.

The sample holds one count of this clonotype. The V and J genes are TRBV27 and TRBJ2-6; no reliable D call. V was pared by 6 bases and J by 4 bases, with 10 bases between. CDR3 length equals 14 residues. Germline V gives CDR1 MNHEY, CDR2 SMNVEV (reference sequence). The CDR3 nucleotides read TGTGCCAGCAGGAATCCCGGGGGGGCCAACGTCCTGACTTTC. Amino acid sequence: CASRNPGGANVLTF.

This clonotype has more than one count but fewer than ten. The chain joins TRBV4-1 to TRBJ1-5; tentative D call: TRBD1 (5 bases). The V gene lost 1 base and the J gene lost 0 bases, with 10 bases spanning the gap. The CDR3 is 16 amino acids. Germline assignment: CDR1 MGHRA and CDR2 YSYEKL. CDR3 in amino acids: CASSQAGGYSNQPQHF. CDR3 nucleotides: TGCGCCAGCAGCCAAGCGGGGGGATATAGCAATCAGCCCCAGCATTTT.

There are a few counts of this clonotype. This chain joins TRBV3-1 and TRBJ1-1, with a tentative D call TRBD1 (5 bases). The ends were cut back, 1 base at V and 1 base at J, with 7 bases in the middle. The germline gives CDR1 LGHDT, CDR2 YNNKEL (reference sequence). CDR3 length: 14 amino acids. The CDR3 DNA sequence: TGTGCCAGCAGCCAAGGGAGGGGGAACACTGAAGCTTTCTTT. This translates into CASSQGRGNTEAFF.

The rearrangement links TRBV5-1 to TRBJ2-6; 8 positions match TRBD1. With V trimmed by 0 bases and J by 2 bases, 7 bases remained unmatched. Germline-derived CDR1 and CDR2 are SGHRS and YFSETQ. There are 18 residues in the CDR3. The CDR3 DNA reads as TGCGCCAGCAGCTTGGATGGACAGGGCCATGCTGGGGCCAACGTCCTGACTTTC. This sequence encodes CASSLDGQGHAGANVLTF.

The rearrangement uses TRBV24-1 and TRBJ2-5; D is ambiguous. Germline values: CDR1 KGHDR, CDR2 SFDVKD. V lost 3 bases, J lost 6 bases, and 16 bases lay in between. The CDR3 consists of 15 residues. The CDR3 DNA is TGTGCCACCAGTGATCCCCGAGGTGGGCAAAAGACCCAGTACTTC. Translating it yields CATSDPRGGQKTQYF.

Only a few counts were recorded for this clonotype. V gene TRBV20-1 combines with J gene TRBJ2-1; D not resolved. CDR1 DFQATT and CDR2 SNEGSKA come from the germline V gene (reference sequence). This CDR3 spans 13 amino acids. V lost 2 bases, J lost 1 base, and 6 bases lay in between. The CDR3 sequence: CSARTGSYNEQFF. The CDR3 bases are TGCAGTGCTAGAACCGGGTCCTACAATGAGCAGTTCTTC.

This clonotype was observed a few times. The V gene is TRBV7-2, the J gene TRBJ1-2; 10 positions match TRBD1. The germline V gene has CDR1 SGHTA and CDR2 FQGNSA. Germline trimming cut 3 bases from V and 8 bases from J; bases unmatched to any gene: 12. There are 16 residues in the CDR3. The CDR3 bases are TGTGCCAGCAGCTTTAGTCCCGGGACAGGGGTGGGCGGCTACACCTTC. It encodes CASSFSPGTGVGGYTF. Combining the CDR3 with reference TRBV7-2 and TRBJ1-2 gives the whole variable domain GAGVSQSPSNKVTEKGKDVELRCDPISGHTALYWYRQSLGQGLEFLIYFQGNSAPDKSGLPSDRFSAERTGGSVSTLTIQRTQQEDSAVYLCASSFSPGTGVGGYTFGSGTRLTVV.

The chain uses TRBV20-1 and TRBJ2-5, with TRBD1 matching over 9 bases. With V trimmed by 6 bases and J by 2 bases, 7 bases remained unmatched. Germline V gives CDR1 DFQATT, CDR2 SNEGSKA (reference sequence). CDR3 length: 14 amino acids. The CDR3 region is CSAPGTGRQETQYF. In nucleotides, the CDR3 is TGCAGTGCCCCGGGGACAGGGCGGCAAGAGACCCAGTACTTC.

Here the CDR3 reads CASSLAEAFEKLFF. The CDR3 DNA reads as TGTGCCAGCAGTTTGGCAGAGGCGTTCGAAAAACTGTTTTTT. The chain carries TRBV6-6 and TRBJ1-4; D not certain. Trimming cost V 4 bases and J 8 bases, with 14 bases left between them. CDR1 is MNHNY and CDR2 is SVGAGI in the germline V gene (reference sequence). This CDR3 has 14 residues.

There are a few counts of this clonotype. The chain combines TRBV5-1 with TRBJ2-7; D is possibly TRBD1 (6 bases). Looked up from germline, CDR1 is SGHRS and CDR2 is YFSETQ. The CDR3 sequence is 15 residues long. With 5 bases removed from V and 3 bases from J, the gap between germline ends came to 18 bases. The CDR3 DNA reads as TGCGCCAGCAGTCCGGTCGAAGGGGGATACTACGAGCAGTACTTC. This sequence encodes CASSPVEGGYYEQYF.

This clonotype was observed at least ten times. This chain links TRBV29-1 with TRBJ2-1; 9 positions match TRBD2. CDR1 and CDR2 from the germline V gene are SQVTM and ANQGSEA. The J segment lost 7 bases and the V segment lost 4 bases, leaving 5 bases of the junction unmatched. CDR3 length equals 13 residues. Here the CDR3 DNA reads TGCAGCGTTGGGCGGGAGGGCCTGAATGAGCAGTTCTTC. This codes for CSVGREGLNEQFF.

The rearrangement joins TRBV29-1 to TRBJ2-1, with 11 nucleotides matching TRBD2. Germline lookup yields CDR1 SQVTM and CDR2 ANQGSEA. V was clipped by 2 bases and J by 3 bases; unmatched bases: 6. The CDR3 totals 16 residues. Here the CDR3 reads CSVEPGTSGYYNEQFF. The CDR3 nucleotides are TGCAGCGTTGAACCCGGGACTAGCGGATACTACAATGAGCAGTTCTTC.

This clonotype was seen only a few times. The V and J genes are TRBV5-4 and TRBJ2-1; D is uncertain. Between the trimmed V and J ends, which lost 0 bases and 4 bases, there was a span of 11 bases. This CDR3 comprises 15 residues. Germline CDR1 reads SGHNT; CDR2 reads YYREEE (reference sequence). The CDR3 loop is CASSLDSAGYNEQFF. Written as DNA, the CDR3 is TGTGCCAGCAGCTTGGATTCGGCAGGTTACAATGAGCAGTTCTTC.

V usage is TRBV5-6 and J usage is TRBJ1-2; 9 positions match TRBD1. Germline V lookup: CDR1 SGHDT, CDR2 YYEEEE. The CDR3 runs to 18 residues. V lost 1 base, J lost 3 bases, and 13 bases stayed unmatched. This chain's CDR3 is CASSLYGVTGGADYGYTF. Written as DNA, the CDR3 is TGTGCCAGCAGCTTGTATGGGGTCACAGGGGGCGCGGACTATGGCTACACCTTC.

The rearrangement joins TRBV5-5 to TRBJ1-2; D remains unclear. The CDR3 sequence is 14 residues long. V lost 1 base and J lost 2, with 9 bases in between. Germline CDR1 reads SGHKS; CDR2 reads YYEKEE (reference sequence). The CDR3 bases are TGTGCCAGCAGCTTGTGGGTTTCCAACTATGGCTACACCTTC. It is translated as CASSLWVSNYGYTF.

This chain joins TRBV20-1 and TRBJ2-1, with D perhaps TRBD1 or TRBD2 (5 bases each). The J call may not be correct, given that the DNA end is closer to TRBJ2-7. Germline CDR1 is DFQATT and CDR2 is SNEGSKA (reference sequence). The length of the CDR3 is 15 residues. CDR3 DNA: TGCAGTGCTACCCTCGGGACGACAGCCTACAATGAGCAGTACTTC. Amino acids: CSATLGTTAYNEQYF.

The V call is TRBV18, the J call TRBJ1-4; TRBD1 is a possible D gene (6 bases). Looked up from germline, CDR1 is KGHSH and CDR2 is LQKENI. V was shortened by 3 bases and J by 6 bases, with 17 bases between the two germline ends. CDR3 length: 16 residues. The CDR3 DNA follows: TGTGCCAGCTCACCGGACATCAGGGGAAGTCATGAAAAACTGTTTTTT. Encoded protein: CASSPDIRGSHEKLFF. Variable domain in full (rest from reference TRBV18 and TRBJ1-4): NAGVMQNPRHLVRRRGQEARLRCSPMKGHSHVYWYRQLPEEGLKFMVYLQKENIIDESGMPKERFSAEFPKEGPSILRIQQVVRGDSAAYFCASSPDIRGSHEKLFFGSGTQLSVL.

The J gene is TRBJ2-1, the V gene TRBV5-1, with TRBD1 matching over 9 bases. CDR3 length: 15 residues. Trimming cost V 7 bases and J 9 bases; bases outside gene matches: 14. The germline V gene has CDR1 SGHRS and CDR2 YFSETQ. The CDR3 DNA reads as TGCGCCAGCGGATCCACAGGGGGCAAAGGGGGTGAGCAGTTCTTC. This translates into CASGSTGGKGGEQFF.

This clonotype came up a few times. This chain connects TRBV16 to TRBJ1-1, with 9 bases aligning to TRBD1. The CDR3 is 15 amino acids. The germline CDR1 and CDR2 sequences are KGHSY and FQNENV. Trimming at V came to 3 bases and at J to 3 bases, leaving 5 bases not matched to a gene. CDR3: CASSHRQGVYTEAFF. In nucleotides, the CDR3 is TGTGCCAGCAGCCACCGACAGGGGGTGTACACTGAAGCTTTCTTT.